The clone carrying this T cell receptor (beta chain) was picked up a small number of times. Its antigen remains unknown. The sample comes from a study of T-cell memory formation after mild COVID-19. Overall study: TCR clusters largely stayed donor specific.

Study conclusions and caveats: Memory cells collected pre-infection included some clones that later responded, suggesting cross-reactive memory joined. Among contracting clones, CD4+ were mainly CM/EM and CD8+ enriched in EMRA.

A single record per CDR3 protein comes from TCRdb applying MiXCR to the 5' RACE reads. The table lists fewer than 650,000 distinct CDR3 sequences, approximately 15% of them singletons. The CDR3 is made up of 13 amino acids. J lost 8 bases, V lost 3 bases, and 5 bases had no gene match. The germline CDR1 and CDR2 sequences are SGHRS and YFSETQ. The V gene is TRBV5-1, the J gene TRBJ2-1; TRBD1 matches 7 bases. The receptor was derived from an adult woman who had mild COVID-19 (a few samples of this study predate the infection). Cell type and time point are not known. Specimen: PBMCs or a T cell subset sorted from them (not recorded which). CDR3 sequence (DNA): TGCGCCAGCAGCTACGGGACAGAATATGAGCAGTTCTTC. It is translated as CASSYGTEYEQFF.